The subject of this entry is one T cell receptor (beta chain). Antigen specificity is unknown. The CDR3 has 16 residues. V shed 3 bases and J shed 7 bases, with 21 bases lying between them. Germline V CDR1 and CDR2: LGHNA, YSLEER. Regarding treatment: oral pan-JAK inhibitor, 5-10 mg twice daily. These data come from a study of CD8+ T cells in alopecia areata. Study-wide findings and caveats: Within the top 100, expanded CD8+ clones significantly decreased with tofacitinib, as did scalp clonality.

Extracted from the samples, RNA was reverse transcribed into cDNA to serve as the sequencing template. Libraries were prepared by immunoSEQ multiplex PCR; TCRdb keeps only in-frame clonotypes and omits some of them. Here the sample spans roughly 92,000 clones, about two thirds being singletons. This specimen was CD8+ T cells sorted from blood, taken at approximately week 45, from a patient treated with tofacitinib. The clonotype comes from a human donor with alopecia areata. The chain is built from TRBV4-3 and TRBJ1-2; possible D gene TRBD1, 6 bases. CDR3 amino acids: CASSHTWGREESGYTF. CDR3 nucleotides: TGCGCCAGCAGCCATACGTGGGGGCGAGAGGAGTCTGGCTACACCTTC.